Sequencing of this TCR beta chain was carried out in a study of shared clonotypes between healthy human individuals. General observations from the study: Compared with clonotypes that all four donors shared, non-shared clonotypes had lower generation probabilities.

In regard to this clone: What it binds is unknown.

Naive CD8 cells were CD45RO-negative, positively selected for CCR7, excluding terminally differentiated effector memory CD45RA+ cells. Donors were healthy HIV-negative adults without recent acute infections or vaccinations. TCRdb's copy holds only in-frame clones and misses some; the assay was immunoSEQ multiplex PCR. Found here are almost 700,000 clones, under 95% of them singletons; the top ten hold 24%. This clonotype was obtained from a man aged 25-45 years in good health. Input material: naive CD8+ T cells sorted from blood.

In nucleotides, the CDR3 is TGTGCCAGCAGCGTAGGTCCTGGGGCCAACGTCCTGACTTTC. It translates to CASSVGPGANVLTF. The V call is TRBV5-5, the J call TRBJ2-6; no clear D gene. CDR1 and CDR2 (germline): SGHKS, YYEKEE (reference sequence). The CDR3 extends over 14 amino acids. Trimming pared 4 bases from V and 2 bases from J, leaving 7 bases between.